Following are 27 T cell receptor beta chains from one sample sequenced in a study of neurological immune-mediated disorders. TCRdb ran MiXCR on the 5' RACE reads and lists one entry per CDR3 protein. The sample lists around 80,000 distinct CDR3 sequences, 10% seen once, with 1.8% in the top ten. Sequenced: PBMCs. These receptors all come from a man in his forties in good health.

This clonotype occurred many times. The rearrangement links TRBV7-3 to TRBJ2-3; D is perhaps TRBD1 or TRBD2 (5 bases each). The germline gives CDR1 SGHTA, CDR2 FQGTGA. The germline V and J ends were trimmed by 3 bases and 0 bases, with 19 bases remaining between them. This CDR3 spans 18 amino acids. Here the CDR3 reads CASSLRGPTAASTDTQYF. DNA for the CDR3: TGTGCCAGCAGCTTGAGGGGCCCAACTGCGGCCAGCACAGATACGCAGTATTTT. The full variable domain, its missing parts supplied by reference TRBV7-3 and TRBJ2-3, is GAGVSQTPSNKVTEKGKYVELRCDPISGHTALYWYRQSLGQGPEFLIYFQGTGAADDSGLPNDRFFAVRPEGSVSTLKIQRTERGDSAVYLCASSLRGPTAASTDTQYFGPGTRLTVL.

This clonotype came up many times. In nucleotides, the CDR3 is TGCGCCAGCAGCCCGGGGGGAACCTACGAGCAGTACTTC. Protein sequence: CASSPGGTYEQYF. V is TRBV5-1 and J is TRBJ2-7, with 7 nucleotides matching TRBD2. Germline V gene lookup returns CDR1 SGHRS and CDR2 YFSETQ. The length of the CDR3 is 13 residues. The J segment lost 2 bases and the V segment lost 4 bases, leaving 3 bases of the junction unmatched.

This clonotype was found many times. The J gene is TRBJ2-6, the V gene TRBV20-1; D is ambiguous. V lost 3 bases and J 2 bases, leaving 14 bases between the germline ends. Germline loops: CDR1 DFQATT, CDR2 SNEGSKA (reference sequence). The CDR3 is 16 residues long. CDR3 protein: CSASPQSVTGANVLTF. The CDR3 nucleotides are TGCAGTGCTAGCCCCCAGTCAGTGACTGGGGCCAACGTCCTGACTTTC.

This clonotype was seen at least ten times. The chain has TRBV6-4 and TRBJ2-7; TRBD2 might be the D (5 bases). This CDR3 region has 17 residues. Trimming removed 5 bases from V and 0 bases from J, with 20 bases in between. Germline loops: CDR1 MRHNA, CDR2 SNTAGT. This chain's CDR3 is CASSPPGGGGSSYEQYF. The CDR3 DNA sequence: TGTGCCAGCAGTCCCCCCGGTGGAGGCGGCAGCTCCTACGAGCAGTACTTC.

At least ten counts were recorded for this clonotype. V and J are TRBV5-1 and TRBJ2-7; D may correspond to TRBD1 or TRBD2 (5 bases each). The V end was cut by 4 bases, the J end by 3 bases, with 14 bases between. Germline loops: CDR1 SGHRS, CDR2 YFSETQ. The CDR3 consists of 14 residues. Here the CDR3 DNA reads TGCGCCAGCAGCACAAGGGACGGAATCTACGAGCAGTACTTC. The encoded protein is CASSTRDGIYEQYF.

The sample holds many counts of this clonotype. The chain carries TRBV21-1 and TRBJ2-7; TRBD1, the table's D call, was not compared with the DNA. TRBV21-1 is recorded as a pseudogene. The CDR3 is 10 residues long. The CDR3 here is CASLGDEQYF. The CDR3 DNA is TGTGCCAGCCTAGGGGACGAGCAGTACTTC.

In its sample, this clonotype was seen many times. V usage is TRBV5-6 and J usage is TRBJ2-7; 9 positions match TRBD2. The CDR3 totals 15 residues. V was pared by 0 bases and J by 6 bases, with 7 bases of the junction left unmatched. The germline CDR1 and CDR2 sequences are SGHDT and YYEEEE. DNA of the CDR3: TGTGCCAGCAGCTTGGGCGCGGGAGGGCCGTCCGAGCAGTACTTC. This codes for CASSLGAGGPSEQYF.

In its sample, this clonotype was seen many times. The rearrangement uses TRBV10-3 and TRBJ2-1, with 11 bases identical to TRBD2. The germline V gene has CDR1 ENHRY and CDR2 SYGVKD. Unmatched junction bases numbered 7, after V lost 6 bases and J lost 9 bases. The CDR3 has 14 amino acids. In nucleotides, the CDR3 is TGTGCCATCAGCGTTAGCGGGAGGGAAGTTGAGCAGTTCTTC. Encoded protein: CAISVSGREVEQFF.

This clonotype came up many times. The V gene is TRBV14, the J gene TRBJ2-7; possibly TRBD1 for D (6 bases). The CDR3 runs to 14 residues. Looked up from germline, CDR1 is SGHDN and CDR2 is FVKESK. V lost 4 bases and J 5 bases, leaving 15 bases between the germline ends. CDR3 region: CASSRPRSGDEQYF. CDR3 nucleotides: TGTGCCAGCAGCCGTCCCCGCTCAGGGGACGAGCAGTACTTC.

This clonotype was observed at least ten times. This sequence joins TRBV10-2 and TRBJ2-1, with D possibly being TRBD2 (6 bases). Germline CDR1 reads WSHSY; CDR2 reads SAAADI. The CDR3 is made up of 14 amino acids. The V and J ends lost 3 bases and 6 bases respectively, with 12 bases between them. The CDR3 loop reads CASSDLAGFNEQFF. The CDR3 nucleotides are TGCGCCAGCAGTGATCTGGCGGGGTTCAATGAGCAGTTCTTC.

This clonotype has at least ten counts. The V gene is TRBV27, the J gene TRBJ2-3; 10 nucleotides agree with TRBD2. The trim removed 5 bases at V and 5 bases at J, leaving 10 bases unmatched. This CDR3 comprises 16 residues. CDR1 is MNHEY, CDR2 SMNVEV, per germline (reference sequence). This CDR3 is CASSLSQREGQDTQYF. The CDR3 DNA sequence: TGTGCCAGCAGTCTTTCCCAGCGGGAGGGCCAAGATACGCAGTATTTT.

This rearrangement joins TRBV20-1 to TRBJ2-6; possible D gene TRBD1, 5 bases. Trimming took off 6 bases at V and 2 bases at J, with 11 bases between the two ends. Germline V CDR1 and CDR2: DFQATT, SNEGSKA (reference sequence). This CDR3 region has 14 residues. CDR3 residues: CSARQPTGANVLTF. CDR3 sequence (DNA): TGCAGTGCGAGACAGCCCACTGGGGCCAACGTCCTGACTTTC.

This clonotype occurred a few times. This chain connects TRBV7-3 to TRBJ2-3; no reliable D call. Germline V gene sequence: CDR1 SGHTA, CDR2 FQGTGA. The length of the CDR3 is 13 residues. Trimming stripped 5 bases from V and 4 bases from J, with 10 bases between. CDR3 amino acids: CASSRGPSDTQYF. The CDR3 region has the DNA TGTGCCAGCAGCCGAGGCCCCTCAGATACGCAGTATTTT.

Ten or more counts support this clonotype. The chain has TRBV7-6 and TRBJ2-7, with 11 bases that match TRBD2. Trimming at V came to 5 bases and at J to 5 bases, leaving 8 bases not matched to a gene. From germline, CDR1 is SGHVS and CDR2 FNYEAQ. This CDR3 has 15 residues. The CDR3: CASSPPLAGDNEQYF. The CDR3 nucleotides are TGTGCCAGCAGCCCACCACTAGCGGGAGATAACGAGCAGTACTTC.

This clonotype was seen ten or more times. This chain joins TRBV20-1 and TRBJ1-1; D unresolved. The germline CDR1 and CDR2 sequences are DFQATT and SNEGSKA (reference sequence). The CDR3 has 13 residues. Trimming shortened V by 6 bases and J by 0 bases, and 11 bases separated the two germline ends. Here the CDR3 DNA reads TGCAGTGCCCCGGATCTGTTGAACACTGAAGCTTTCTTT. The encoded protein is CSAPDLLNTEAFF.

This clonotype was counted ten times or more. The V call is TRBV20-1, the J call TRBJ2-5; 8 nucleotides line up with TRBD2. Trimming at V came to 6 bases and at J to 4 bases, leaving 7 bases not matched to a gene. CDR3 length: 13 amino acids. CDR1 and CDR2 (germline): DFQATT, SNEGSKA (reference sequence). The DNA for the CDR3 is TGCAGTGCCATCTTTCGGGGGGGAGAGACCCAGTACTTC. This codes for CSAIFRGGETQYF.

This clonotype has at least ten counts. The rearrangement joins TRBV6-7 to TRBJ2-7; 8 bases are a match to TRBD2. TRBV6-7 is an open reading frame, and its role is uncertain. V was clipped by 0 bases and J by 5 bases; unmatched bases: 12. The CDR3 sequence is 17 residues long. The CDR3 loop reads CASSYSSSGEGLNEQYF. CDR3 sequence (DNA): TGTGCCAGCAGTTACTCGAGTAGCGGGGAAGGTCTAAACGAGCAGTACTTC.

This clonotype came up many times. This chain connects TRBV29-1 to TRBJ1-2; 7 nucleotides match TRBD1. The CDR3 is made up of 14 amino acids. Germline CDR1 reads SQVTM; CDR2 reads ANQGSEA. Losses at the gene ends were 0 bases for V and 8 bases for J; bases not matched to a gene: 9. In DNA, the CDR3 is TGCAGCGTTGAAGATGCGCAGGGGGTGGGAGGCTACACCTTC. Translated, it gives CSVEDAQGVGGYTF.

This clonotype was detected many times. The chain employs TRBV29-1 and TRBJ2-3; the D gene could be TRBD1 or TRBD2 (5 bases each). The CDR3 is 12 residues long. CDR1 is SQVTM and CDR2 is ANQGSEA in the germline V gene. The V gene lost 4 bases and the J gene lost 0 bases, with 5 bases spanning the gap. The CDR3 region has the DNA TGCAGCGTTGGGGACAGCACAGATACGCAGTATTTT. This sequence encodes CSVGDSTDTQYF.

Many counts were recorded for this clonotype. This chain links TRBV7-8 with TRBJ2-5; 10 positions agree with TRBD1. V was clipped by 5 bases and J by 5 bases; unmatched bases: 5. This CDR3 region has 14 residues. Germline CDR1 reads SGHVS; CDR2 reads FQNEAQ. In nucleotides, the CDR3 is TGTGCCAGCAGCCGACAGGGGGCTTGGGAGACCCAGTACTTC. This codes for CASSRQGAWETQYF.

This clonotype was detected many times. J is TRBJ2-1 and V is TRBV11-3; D gene ambiguous. Germline V CDR1 and CDR2: SGHNT, YENEEA. Trimming left V 5 bases short and J 0 bases short, with 5 bases between. This CDR3 has 13 amino acids. The CDR3 DNA reads TGTGCCAGCAGCCTCAACTCCTACAATGAGCAGTTCTTC. Amino acid sequence: CASSLNSYNEQFF.

This clonotype was counted at least ten times. V is TRBV29-1 and J is TRBJ2-4, with 7 nucleotides matching TRBD2. The junction had 14 bases not matched to a gene; V was cut back by 5 bases and J by 1 base. This CDR3 has 17 residues. The germline gives CDR1 SQVTM, CDR2 ANQGSEA. The CDR3 bases are TGCAGCGTTTTTACCCCACATACCGGGAGGGCCAAAAACATTCAGTACTTC. Its translation: CSVFTPHTGRAKNIQYF.

This clonotype was detected ten times or more. The chain is built from TRBV12-3 or TRBV12-4 and TRBJ2-7, with D perhaps TRBD1 or TRBD2 (5 bases each). V was pared by 3 bases and J by 5 bases, with 14 bases between. The CDR3 has 14 amino acids. The CDR3 sequence is CASSLTGTRDEQYF. The CDR3, as DNA: TGTGCCAGCAGTTTGACGGGGACCAGGGACGAGCAGTACTTC.

This clonotype was counted ten times or more. This chain connects TRBV7-2 to TRBJ2-1; 16 nucleotides agree with TRBD2. This CDR3 has 19 residues. V shed 5 bases and J 7 bases; nucleotides not matched to a gene: 14. The germline CDR1 and CDR2 sequences are SGHTA and FQGNSA. The CDR3 DNA follows: TGTGCCAGCAGCCGGGGACTAGCGGGGGGGCAAAAGTTGTCAAATGAGCAGTTCTTC. This gives the protein CASSRGLAGGQKLSNEQFF. Combining the CDR3 with reference TRBV7-2 and TRBJ2-1 gives the whole variable domain GAGVSQSPSNKVTEKGKDVELRCDPISGHTALYWYRQSLGQGLEFLIYFQGNSAPDKSGLPSDRFSAERTGGSVSTLTIQRTQQEDSAVYLCASSRGLAGGQKLSNEQFFGPGTRLTVL.

This clonotype was recorded at least ten times. This chain links TRBV5-1 with TRBJ2-1; 8 positions match TRBD2. V lost 6 bases to trimming and J lost 4 bases; unmatched junction nucleotides: 3. Germline V gives CDR1 SGHRS, CDR2 YFSETQ. This CDR3 is 13 amino acids long. Here the CDR3 reads CASTGGQYNEQFF. The DNA for the CDR3 is TGCGCCAGCACGGGGGGGCAGTACAATGAGCAGTTCTTC.

This clonotype was observed at least ten times. The V call is TRBV7-2, the J call TRBJ2-7; D gene uncertain. V was cut by 1 base and J by 5 bases, with 9 bases left in between. CDR1 and CDR2 from the germline V gene are SGHTA and FQGNSA. The CDR3 loop spans 13 amino acids. Here the CDR3 DNA reads TGTGCCAGCAGCTTAGGTTTGGCGAACGAGCAGTACTTC. Amino acid sequence: CASSLGLANEQYF.

This clonotype was observed many times. The chain has TRBV6-1 and TRBJ2-7; D might be TRBD1 (5 bases). Trimming removed 5 bases from V and 7 bases from J, with 21 bases in between. The CDR3 spans 15 residues. Germline loops: CDR1 MNHNS, CDR2 SASEGT. This CDR3 reads CASSPDSSIGNEQYF. The CDR3, as DNA: TGTGCCAGCAGTCCCGACAGTAGTATAGGGAATGAGCAGTACTTC.